This is a list of T cell receptor beta chains from one sample in a study of primary melanoma T cells and metastatic recurrence. Some clones are missing from TCRdb's copy, which holds only in-frame ones; the method was immunoSEQ multiplex PCR. The sample records approximately 220 clones, more than 85% being singletons. The sequenced sample was melanoma tumor tissue. The source of these receptors is a human donor with melanoma. CDR3s include the opening cysteine and the closing phenylalanine or tryptophan. The D gene is left open where the match is weak. Clone size is stated in some rows and not others, as once, few, many or a class when expanded.

J gene | clone size | V gene | D gene | CDR3 protein | CDR3 DNA
TRBJ1-1 | NA | TRBV6-8 | TRBD1 | CASSKKGQGGEAFF | TGTGCCAGCAGTAAAAAAGGACAGGGTGGTGAAGCTTTCTTT
TRBJ2-5 | NA | TRBV6-8 | NA | CASILGGEAGETQYF | TGTGCCAGCATCCTAGGGGGGGAGGCCGGAGAGACCCAGTACTTC
TRBJ2-3 | NA | TRBV4-1 | NA | CASSQARGGLSTDTQYF | TGCGCCAGCAGCCAAGCTAGGGGGGGCCTTAGCACAGATACGCAGTATTTT
TRBJ1-1 | NA | TRBV30 | NA | CAWILIGGTEAFF | TGTGCCTGGATTTTAATTGGGGGCACTGAAGCTTTCTTT
TRBJ2-7 | NA | TRBV23-1 | NA | CASSQVGNSYEQYF | TGCGCCAGCAGCCAAGTAGGGAACTCCTACGAGCAGTACTTC
TRBJ1-5 | NA | TRBV6-8 | NA | CASRPQGMAGNQPQHF | TGTGCCAGCAGGCCTCAGGGAATGGCGGGCAATCAGCCCCAGCATTTT
TRBJ2-2 | NA | TRBV6-8 | NA | CATRLGTGELFF | TGTGCCACCCGGTTGGGCACCGGGGAGCTGTTTTTT
TRBJ1-1 | NA | TRBV6-8 | NA | CASSLSRQVFTEAFF | TGTGCCAGCAGTTTATCGAGGCAGGTCTTCACTGAAGCTTTCTTT
TRBJ2-6 | NA | TRBV7-1 | NA | CASSMNRGQSRANVLTF | TGTGCCAGCAGCATGAACCGAGGACAAAGTCGGGCCAACGTCCTGACTTTC
TRBJ1-2 | NA | TRBV11-3 | TRBD1 | CASSLGQGTPYGYTF | TGTGCCAGCAGCTTAGGACAGGGGACGCCCTATGGCTACACCTTC
TRBJ1-4 | NA | TRBV15 | NA | CATSRQVATNEKLFF | TGTGCCACCAGCAGACAGGTTGCAACTAATGAAAAACTGTTTTTT
TRBJ1-5 | few | TRBV11-3 | NA | CASSLEGKGQPQHF | TGTGCCAGCAGCTTGGAAGGGAAGGGGCAGCCCCAGCATTTT
TRBJ1-2 | NA | TRBV30 | NA | CAWSQGGTRLNYGYTF | TGTGCCTGGAGTCAAGGGGGGACACGTCTTAACTATGGCTACACCTTC
TRBJ2-4 | NA | TRBV6-4 | NA | CASSVQGPLAKNIQYF | TGTGCCAGCAGCGTACAGGGACCGTTAGCCAAAAACATTCAGTACTTC
TRBJ1-1 | NA | TRBV19 | NA | CASSTRDGTEAFF | TGTGCCAGTAGTACCCGGGACGGCACTGAAGCTTTCTTT
TRBJ2-2 | NA | TRBV11-3 | NA | CASSFSDGTGELFF | TGTGCCAGCAGCTTTTCGGACGGCACCGGGGAGCTGTTTTTT
TRBJ1-1 | once | TRBV30 | TRBD1 | CAWGDRGDTEAFF | TGTGCCTGGGGGGACAGGGGGGACACTGAAGCTTTCTTT
TRBJ1-3 | NA | TRBV5-1 | NA | CASSLETGQGNTIYF | TGCGCCAGCAGCTTGGAAACAGGGCAAGGAAACACCATATATTTT
TRBJ1-6 | NA | TRBV11-3 | NA | CASSEWTEGSSSPLHF | TGTGCCAGCAGCGAGTGGACAGAGGGCTCGAGTTCACCCCTCCACTTT
TRBJ2-7 | NA | TRBV10-2 | NA | CASRDPHSEQYF | TGCGCCAGCCGGGACCCACACAGCGAGCAGTACTTC
TRBJ1-1 | NA | TRBV15 | NA | CATSRGPDSLAYEAFF | TGTGCCACCAGCAGAGGGCCGGACAGTCTGGCCTATGAAGCTTTCTTT
TRBJ1-2 | NA | TRBV7-1 | NA | CASSFTPPQGYTF | TGTGCCAGCAGCTTTACTCCACCGCAGGGCTACACCTTC
TRBJ2-1 | few | TRBV6-8 | NA | CASSLLSSYNEQFF | TGTGCCAGCAGTCTGCTGAGCTCCTACAATGAGCAGTTCTTC
TRBJ2-1 | NA | TRBV11-3 | TRBD2 | CASSSPGGLNSNEQFF | TGTGCCAGCAGCTCCCCGGGGGGGCTCAATTCCAATGAGCAGTTCTTC
TRBJ2-5 | NA | TRBV15 | TRBD1 | CATSEGQGNQETQYF | TGTGCCACCAGCGAGGGACAGGGGAACCAAGAGACCCAGTACTTC
TRBJ2-2 | NA | TRBV11-3 | TRBD2 | CASSFRTRRAGELFF | TGTGCCAGCAGCTTCAGGACTAGAAGGGCCGGGGAGCTGTTTTTT
TRBJ2-3 | NA | TRBV15 | NA | CATSSVRLSGRDTQYF | TGTGCCACCAGCAGTGTTCGACTATCTGGTCGGGATACGCAGTATTTT
TRBJ1-1 | NA | TRBV7-4 | NA | CASSLELAREAFF | TGTGCCAGCAGCTTAGAGTTGGCCCGGGAAGCTTTCTTT
TRBJ1-1 | NA | TRBV6-8 | NA | CASSYLQGDTEAFF | TGTGCCAGCAGTTACTTACAGGGTGACACTGAAGCTTTCTTT
TRBJ2-2 | NA | TRBV6-8 | NA | CASSYKGGPTGELFF | TGTGCCAGCAGTTACAAGGGGGGGCCCACCGGGGAGCTGTTTTTT
TRBJ2-3 | NA | TRBV7-1 | NA | CASSLHPPLGDTQYF | TGTGCCAGCAGCTTACACCCCCCCCTAGGAGATACGCAGTATTTT